This TCR beta chain was obtained from a study of vaccination and CD4 T cells after COVID-19 (dated by TCRdb to between 2022 and 2023). At the level of the whole study: Six males and four females were included in the convalescent cohort, with two Hispanic individuals, seven Caucasians, two Asians and one multiracial person represented. Each participant got two doses of either the Pfizer-BioNTech BNT162b2 vaccine (n=8) or the Moderna mRNA-1273 vaccine (n=2). The time from the second vaccine dose to post-vaccine blood sampling had a median of roughly 79 days and ranged from about 12 to 241 days. Overlapping spike peptide pools from SARS-CoV-2 and from the common cold coronaviruses HCoV-NL63, HCoV-OC43 and HCoV-229E were used as culture stimuli. Post-COVID blood samples from convalescent patients were collected a median of approximately 100 days after diagnosis, with a range of roughly 35 to 161 days. In an earlier paper using these donors, memory CD4+ T cell crossreactivity between SARS-CoV-2 and common cold coronavirus spike proteins was assessed at the TCR clonotype level. Control cultures received a CEFX viral epitope pool as the positive control, an HIV-1 Nef peptide pool as the negative control, or no peptide. In fewer than 12 COVID-19 convalescent patients and a few infection-naive healthy vaccine recipients, researchers compared the spike-specific CD4+ TCR repertoire from before mRNA vaccination with the repertoire from after. On the study overall, not on this receptor specifically: The number of convalescent patients in the study was relatively small, and the study did not examine early timepoints following natural infection. Among the post-vaccine SARS-CoV-2-reactive clones in convalescent patients, a median around 90% showed up only after vaccination, which suggests vaccine-specific priming. The median count of SARS-CoV-2-reactive clonotypes went up from 21 after infection to a few dozen after vaccination, although the change was not significant. In convalescent patients, nearly all vaccine-specific clones (304 of 307) were found to be mono-reactive for SARS-CoV-2 spike rather than cross-reactive with common cold coronaviruses.

The library was prepared using PCR. DNA from cultured CD4+ T cells was subjected to TCR sequencing with the Oncomine TCR Beta short-read assay at the Johns Hopkins FTIC core. The QIAamp micro DNA kit was used to extract genomic DNA from the cultured CD4+ T cells. Oncomine TCR Beta libraries from cultured CD4+ T cells were pooled using unique dual indexes and sequenced on an Illumina iSeq 100. As for the authors' bioinformatics: Non-productive sequences were removed, and CDR3s not starting with C, not ending with F or W, or shorter than 7 amino acids were discarded. The MANAFEST web application identified antigen-specific clonotypes by comparing peptide-stimulated wells against reference wells and other culture wells. Positive clones required FDR below 0.05, an odds ratio above 5, and productive frequency above 0.1% in at least two of three replicate wells. Cross-reactive clonotypes were defined as significantly expanded in both SARS-CoV-2 spike wells and at least one common cold coronavirus spike condition. Levenshtein distances (stringdist) and unrooted phylogenetic trees (ape) in R version 3.6.1 were used to assess CDR3 homology. Starting from the raw public reads, TCRdb applied fastp trimming at Q25, assembled clones with MiXCR and retained in-frame beta chains. Under each unique CDR3 protein, matching rows form one entry showing the most common genes and DNA. The V and J calls follow TCRdb's processing rather than the paper's. This sample has around 9,700 distinct CDR3 sequences in its table, and 30% to 45% of those were observed once. Roughly 8% of the sample belongs to the ten largest clones.

This clonotype has a handful of counts. Its antigen target is currently unknown. Base-call qualities are not available, and no considerably larger clone is one nucleotide away. The sample's treatment or condition label, in plain terms: approximately nine-day PBMC culture with coronavirus spike peptide pools or control peptides (ViraFEST assay). CD4+ T cells from unexposed donors were collected before the COVID-19 pandemic (2011-2018). To expand antigen-specific T cells with peptide pools and then pick out the expanded clonotypes through TCR sequencing, the study relied on the ViraFEST assay. Over 1.5 million PBMCs per well were cultured in IMDM with roughly 5% human AB serum and 8 to 10 IU/ml IL-2, plus 10 ug/ml peptide pools. On days 3 and 7, half of the culture medium was replaced with fresh IL-2-containing medium. After approximately 11 days of culture, CD4+ T cells were isolated by negative selection with the EasySep CD4+ T cell isolation kit. As cell numbers permitted, CD4+ T cells from unexposed donors were tested for reactivity to SARS-CoV-2 S and N and to four common cold coronavirus spike pools. Ficoll-Paque Plus gradient centrifugation was used to isolate PBMCs from whole blood, and the isolated PBMCs were then either used fresh or cryopreserved at -140C. In general, triplicate wells were set up for every culture condition. The leukapheresis product used for the unexposed donors was purchased from a commercial source.

V loses 4 bases at its end and J loses 5 bases; junction bases beyond the gene matches: 8. The CDR3 spans 15 residues, from the cysteine through the phenylalanine. Here the CDR3 DNA is all that survives: 45 bases in frame from base 1. As encoded in the germline V gene, CDR1 is SGHAT while CDR2 is FQNNGV. The rearrangement joined TRBV11-2 to TRBJ1-2, with 9 bases in between that match TRBD1. The source material was CD4+ T cells from blood, cultured in vitro. The clonotype originates from a human donor in good health. The DNA sequence is TGTGCCAGCAGCTCGTACCGGGACAGGGTTTATGGCTACACCTTC. Its translation reads: CASSSYRDRVYGYTF.